These 14 T cell receptor beta chains came from one sample sequenced in a study of CD8 T cells in Susac syndrome. Random hexamers served to reverse transcribe roughly 0.5 to 1 ug RNA. One entry per CDR3 protein results from TCRdb running MiXCR on the immunoSEQ multiplex PCR reads. The sample lists around 190,000 distinct CDR3 sequences, about 95% occurring once. Sequenced sample: CD4+ T cells from PBMCs. The origin of the receptors is a human donor in good health.

The chain uses TRBV20-1 and TRBJ1-1; D call uncertain. CDR3 length: 10 amino acids. Germline V lookup: CDR1 DFQATT, CDR2 SNEGSKA (reference sequence). Trimming shortened V by 4 bases and J by 4 bases, and 4 bases separated the two germline ends. The DNA for the CDR3 is TGCAGTGCTAAAAGCACTGAAGCTTTCTTT. This encodes CSAKSTEAFF.

V usage is TRBV3-1 and J usage is TRBJ2-5; D is unclear. Deletions cut 2 bases from V and 5 bases from J, with 12 bases between. The germline V gene has CDR1 LGHDT and CDR2 YNNKEL (reference sequence). The CDR3 length is 14 residues. In DNA, the CDR3 is TGTGCCAGCAGCCAAAGGCAGCAAACGGAGACCCAGTACTTC. This translates into CASSQRQQTETQYF.

The rearrangement links TRBV28 to TRBJ1-2, with a possible D match to TRBD1 (5 bases). The CDR3 is made up of 14 amino acids. The V end lost 6 bases, the J end lost 7 bases, and 18 bases lay between the germline ends. Germline loops: CDR1 MDHEN, CDR2 SYDVKM. CDR3 residues: CASRLQGRGFGYTF. CDR3 coding DNA: TGTGCCAGCAGGCTGCAGGGTAGAGGATTTGGCTACACCTTC.

The V call is TRBV5-1, the J call TRBJ2-4; D is perhaps TRBD1 or TRBD2 (6 bases each). CDR3 length: 14 residues. The germline V gene encodes CDR1 SGHRS and CDR2 YFSETQ. V was pared by 7 bases and J by 9 bases, with 20 bases between. The CDR3 is CASRIRQEGTIQYF. The DNA for the CDR3 is TGCGCCAGCCGTATTCGACAGGAGGGAACCATTCAGTACTTC.

This chain links TRBV9 with TRBJ1-2; D possibly corresponds to TRBD1 (6 bases). This CDR3 is built from 14 residues. Germline V lookup: CDR1 SGDLS, CDR2 YYNGEE. Trimming left V 0 bases short and J 4 bases short, with 10 bases between. The CDR3 DNA follows: TGTGCCAGCAGCGTAGAGCCCAGGGGCTATGGCTACACCTTC. Protein: CASSVEPRGYGYTF.

V is TRBV2 and J is TRBJ2-4, with D tentatively TRBD1 (5 bases). Trimming left V 2 bases short and J 0 bases short, with 8 bases between. The CDR3 sequence is 15 residues long. CDR1 is SNHLY and CDR2 is FYNNEI in the germline V gene. The CDR3 reads CASSELGLAKNIQYF. The CDR3 nucleotides read TGTGCCAGCAGTGAACTGGGGCTAGCCAAAAACATTCAGTACTTC.

The chain joins TRBV6-5 to TRBJ2-5; no clear D gene. This CDR3 region has 14 residues. Trimming took 5 bases from V and 6 from J, leaving 16 bases between them. CDR1 and CDR2 from the germline V gene are MNHEY and SVGAGI. DNA of the CDR3: TGTGCCAGCAGTGCCCGGAGTACCGGAAAGACCCAGTACTTC. Protein: CASSARSTGKTQYF.

The rearrangement uses TRBV9 and TRBJ2-5; 10 nucleotides agree with TRBD1. This CDR3 has 16 residues. The trim removed 0 bases at V and 4 bases at J, leaving 6 bases unmatched. Germline V lookup: CDR1 SGDLS, CDR2 YYNGEE. CDR3 nucleotide sequence: TGTGCCAGCAGCGTAGGACAGGGGGCATTGATAGAGACCCAGTACTTC. Translation gives CASSVGQGALIETQYF.

The chain joins TRBV7-2 to TRBJ2-7; TRBD2 matches at 11 bases. The CDR3 is 15 amino acids. Germline V gene sequence: CDR1 SGHTA, CDR2 FQGNSA. V dropped 5 bases and J dropped 5; count of bases not matched to a gene: 8. The chain's CDR3 is CASSTSSGRQHEQYF. In DNA, the CDR3 is TGTGCCAGCAGCACCTCTAGCGGGAGGCAACACGAGCAGTACTTC.

The chain couples TRBV2 to TRBJ2-2; TRBD1 matches at 11 bases. CDR1 and CDR2 (germline): SNHLY, FYNNEI. This CDR3 spans 13 amino acids. With V trimmed by 6 bases and J by 7 bases, 1 base remained unmatched. In DNA form, the CDR3 reads TGTGCCAGCAGGGGACAGGGGGTCGGGGAGCTGTTTTTT. Its protein is CASRGQGVGELFF.

The rearrangement uses TRBV3-1 and TRBJ1-1; no clear D gene. The CDR3 loop spans 14 amino acids. V was cut by 1 base and J by 5 bases, with 11 bases left in between. CDR1 is LGHDT, CDR2 YNNKEL, per germline (reference sequence). The CDR3: CASSQGFGWTEAFF. In DNA form, the CDR3 reads TGTGCCAGCAGCCAAGGTTTCGGGTGGACTGAAGCTTTCTTT.

The chain uses TRBV5-1 and TRBJ2-3, with a possible D match to TRBD2 (5 bases). Trimming removed 3 bases from V and 3 bases from J, with 8 bases in between. The CDR3 extends over 13 amino acids. CDR1 is SGHRS, CDR2 YFSETQ, per germline. CDR3 nucleotide sequence: TGCGCCAGCAGCTCGACTACTACAGATACGCAGTATTTT. Protein: CASSSTTTDTQYF.

The CDR3 region is CASSFSSGTGELFF. DNA for the CDR3: TGTGCCAGCAGCTTCTCTAGCGGCACCGGGGAGCTGTTTTTT. This chain links TRBV7-3 with TRBJ2-2, with TRBD2 identical over 7 bases. The germline CDR1 and CDR2 sequences are SGHTA and FQGTGA. The trim removed 3 bases at V and 4 bases at J, leaving 2 bases unmatched. The CDR3 length is 14 residues.

The rearrangement uses TRBV29-1 and TRBJ1-5; 8 positions match TRBD1. Germline V gene lookup returns CDR1 SQVTM and CDR2 ANQGSEA. The CDR3 is made up of 12 amino acids. The ends lost 6 bases at V and 5 bases at J; junction bases unmatched: 3. CDR3 nucleotides: TGCAGCGTGGGGGGACAGGATCAGCCCCAGCATTTT. As protein: CSVGGQDQPQHF.